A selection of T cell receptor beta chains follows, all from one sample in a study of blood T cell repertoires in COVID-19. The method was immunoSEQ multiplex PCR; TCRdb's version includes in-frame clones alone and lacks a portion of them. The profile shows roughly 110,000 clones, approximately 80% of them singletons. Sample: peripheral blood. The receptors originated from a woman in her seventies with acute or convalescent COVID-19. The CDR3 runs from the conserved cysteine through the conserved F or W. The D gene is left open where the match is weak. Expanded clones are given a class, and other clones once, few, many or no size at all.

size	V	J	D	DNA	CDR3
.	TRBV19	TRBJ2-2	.	TGTGCCAGTAGTATATTGCAGGGAACCGGGGAGCTGTTTTTT	CASSILQGTGELFF
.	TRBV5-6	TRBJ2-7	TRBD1	TGTGCCAGCAGCTCCTCCGGGACAGTGAGCTCCTACGAGCAGTACTTC	CASSSSGTVSSYEQYF
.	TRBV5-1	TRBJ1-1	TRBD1	TGCGCCAGCAGTCACCGGGCTGGACAGGGGAGCACTGAAGCTTTCTTT	CASSHRAGQGSTEAFF
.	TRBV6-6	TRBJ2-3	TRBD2	TGTGCCAGCAGTTTGACTAGCGGAGGGACCACAGATACGCAGTATTTT	CASSLTSGGTTDTQYF
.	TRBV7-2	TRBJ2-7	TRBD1	TGTGCCAGCAGCCGGGGAGGGACAGGGTTTGAGTCAGGGCTCTACGAGCAGTACTTC	CASSRGGTGFESGLYEQYF
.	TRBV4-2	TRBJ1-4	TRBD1	TGTGCCAGCAGTTTCACAGGGGCAACTAATGAAAAACTGTTTTTT	CASSFTGATNEKLFF
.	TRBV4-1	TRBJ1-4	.	TGCGCCAGCAGCCAAGATGGGGGGGCAGACCATGAAAAACTGTTTTTT	CASSQDGGADHEKLFF
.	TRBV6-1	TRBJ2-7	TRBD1	TGTGCCAGCAGTGAAACAGACAGGGGGCCCTACGAGCAGTACTTC	CASSETDRGPYEQYF
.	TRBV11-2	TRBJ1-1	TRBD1	TGTGCCAGCAGCTTGACAGGGGGAGGTGAAGCTTTCTTT	CASSLTGGGEAFF
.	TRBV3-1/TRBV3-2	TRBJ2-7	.	TGTGCCAGCAGCCAAGATGCTACGGGACACCCTGGGGTGGAGCAGTACTTC	CASSQDATGHPGVEQYF
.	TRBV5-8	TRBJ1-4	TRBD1	TGTGCCAGCCCTGGGACAGAAAATAAAAAACTGTTTTTT	CASPGTENKKLFF
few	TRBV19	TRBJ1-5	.	TGTGCCAGTAGCTCCGGGAATCAGCCCCAGCATTTT	CASSSGNQPQHF
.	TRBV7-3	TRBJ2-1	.	TGTGCCAGCAGCTTAAAGGGAGGTGGTTTTGGCAATGAGCAGTTCTTC	CASSLKGGGFGNEQFF
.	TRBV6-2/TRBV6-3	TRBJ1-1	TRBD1	TGTGCCAGCAGTTTAGGGGGCGCGAGCACTGAAGCTTTCTTT	CASSLGGASTEAFF
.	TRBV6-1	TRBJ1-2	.	TGTGCCAGCAGTGAAGCGTTCAGGGCTAACTATGGCTACACCTTC	CASSEAFRANYGYTF
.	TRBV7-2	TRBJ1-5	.	TGTGCCAGCAGCCGTACAGGGATTAGCAATCAGCCCCAGCATTTT	CASSRTGISNQPQHF
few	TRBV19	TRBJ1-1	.	TGTGCCAGTAGTATCGGGGGAGCGAACACTGAAGCTTTCTTT	CASSIGGANTEAFF
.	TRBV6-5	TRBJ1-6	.	TGTGCCAGCAGTATCGCAGGGGTGGGAAATTCACCCCTCCACTTT	CASSIAGVGNSPLHF
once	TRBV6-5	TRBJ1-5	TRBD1	TGTGCCAGCAGCTCTGGACAGGGGAGCAATCAGCCCCAGCATTTT	CASSSGQGSNQPQHF
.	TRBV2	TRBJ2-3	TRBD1	TGTGCCAGCAGTGGAAGGACAGGGGTGACAGATACGCAGTATTTT	CASSGRTGVTDTQYF
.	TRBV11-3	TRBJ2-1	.	TGTGCCAGCAGCTTAGGTGGTCTAGCCTACAATGAGCAGTTCTTC	CASSLGGLAYNEQFF
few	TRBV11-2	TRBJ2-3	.	TGTGCCAGCAGCTTAGCGGGGGCAGATACGCAGTATTTT	CASSLAGADTQYF
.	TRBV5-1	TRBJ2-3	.	TGCGCCAGCAGCTTGTATTCCCCCCGGGGGGCAGGGGATACGCAGTATTTT	CASSLYSPRGAGDTQYF
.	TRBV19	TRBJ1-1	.	TGTGCCAGTAGTCTGTCCTTTACTAGGTCATTGAACACTGAAGCTTTCTTT	CASSLSFTRSLNTEAFF
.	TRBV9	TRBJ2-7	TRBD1	TGTGCCAGCAGCGTCGCCGGGACAGGGGTCTACGAGCAGTACTTC	CASSVAGTGVYEQYF
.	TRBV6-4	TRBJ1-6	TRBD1	TGTGCCAGCAGTGGGACAGGCAATTCACCCCTCCACTTT	CASSGTGNSPLHF
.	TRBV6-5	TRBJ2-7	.	TGTGCCAGCAATTTCGACTCCTCCTACGAGCAGTACTTC	CASNFDSSYEQYF
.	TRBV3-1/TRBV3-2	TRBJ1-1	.	TGTGCCAGCAGCCAAGCGGGGGGGGACGTCGAAGCTTTCTTT	CASSQAGGDVEAFF
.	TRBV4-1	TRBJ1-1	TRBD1	TGCGCCAGCAGCACACTCGGACAGGGGGGGACTGAAGCTTTCTTT	CASSTLGQGGTEAFF
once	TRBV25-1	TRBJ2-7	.	TGTGCCAGCAGTGAATTCGGCGGCTACGAGCAGTACTTC	CASSEFGGYEQYF
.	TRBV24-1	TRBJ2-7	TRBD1	TGTGCCACCAGTGATCCTACCTTAGACAGGGGAGCCTACGAGCAGTACTTC	CATSDPTLDRGAYEQYF
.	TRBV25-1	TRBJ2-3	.	TGTGCCAGCAGTGAAGGTGGGGCCCTTACGCAGTATTTT	CASSEGGALTQYF
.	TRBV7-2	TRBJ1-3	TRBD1	TGTGCCAGCAGCTTAGATGCGCGGACAGGGGATTACACCATATATTTT	CASSLDARTGDYTIYF
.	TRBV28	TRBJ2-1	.	TGTGCCAGCAGTTTCTTCCATGAGCAGTTCTTC	CASSFFHEQFF
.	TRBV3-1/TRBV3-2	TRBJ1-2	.	TGTGCCAGCAGCTCGCCTGGGGAGGGCTACACCTTC	CASSSPGEGYTF
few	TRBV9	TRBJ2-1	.	TGTGCCAGCAGCGTAGGTCAGGGTCAGAACAATGAGCAGTTCTTC	CASSVGQGQNNEQFF
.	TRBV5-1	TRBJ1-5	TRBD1	TGCGCCATTCGCCGGGACAGGGCATATCAGCCCCAGCATTTT	CAIRRDRAYQPQHF
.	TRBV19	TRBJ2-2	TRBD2	TGTGCCAGTAGTATCCCTGGACTAGCCTCGGCCACCGGGGAGCTGTTTTTT	CASSIPGLASATGELFF
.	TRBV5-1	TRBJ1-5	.	TGCGCCAGCAGCTTGGGGGTGACAGGCGATCAGCCCCAGCATTTT	CASSLGVTGDQPQHF
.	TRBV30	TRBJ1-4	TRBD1	TGTGCCTGGAGCGGAGTACATGGGACAGAAGCAACTAATGAAAAACTGTTTTTT	CAWSGVHGTEATNEKLFF
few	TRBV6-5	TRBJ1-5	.	TGTGCCAGCAGCTTACAGGGCACGGGGCCCCAGCATTTT	CASSLQGTGPQHF
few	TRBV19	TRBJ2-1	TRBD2	TGTGCCAGTGGCCCTGCGCTAGCGGGAGCGAATGAGCAGTTCTTC	CASGPALAGANEQFF